A single sample gave rise to the 3 T cell receptor beta chains below, sequenced in a study of shared clonotypes between healthy human individuals. Generated by immunoSEQ multiplex PCR, the TCRdb table keeps only in-frame clones and is missing some. Here the sample spans 2.3 million or so clones, just over 90% being singletons. Sequencing was done on a sample of naive CD4+ T cells from PBMCs. Described subset: CD45RA+ positively selected. The receptors stem from a man younger than 35 in good health. Some clones in this sample may be carry-over from other donors' samples.

As regards this clone: The same CDR3 also results from other DNA sequences found in this sample. V is TRBV2 and J is TRBJ2-2; TRBD2 aligns across 14 bases. CDR3 size: 15 residues. Trimming took 6 bases from V and 4 from J; bases not matched to a gene: 1. CDR1 and CDR2 (germline): SNHLY, FYNNEI. In DNA, the CDR3 is TGTGCCAGCAGCGGGACTAGCGGGAGCACCGGGGAGCTGTTTTTT. Encoded protein: CASSGTSGSTGELFF.

A remark on this clone: The same CDR3 arises from other DNA sequences in this sample as well. This chain links TRBV7-9 with TRBJ2-2; D gene uncertain. CDR3 length: 13 residues. Between the trimmed V and J ends, which lost 3 bases and 3 bases, there was a span of 5 bases. Germline CDR1 is SEHNR and CDR2 is FQNEAQ (reference sequence). The CDR3 reads CASSLGDTGELFF. CDR3 DNA sequence: TGTGCCAGCAGCTTGGGTGACACCGGGGAGCTGTTTTTT.

The chain employs TRBV5-8 and TRBJ2-2, with TRBD2 identical over 13 bases. Looked up from germline, CDR1 is SGHTS and CDR2 is YDEGEE. The V and J ends lost 6 bases and 4 bases, in that order; junction bases with no gene match: 3. The CDR3 sequence is 15 residues long. CDR3 nucleotide sequence: TGTGCCAGCACGGGACTAGCGGGACGCACCGGGGAGCTGTTTTTT. Translation: CASTGLAGRTGELFF.